This entry concerns a single T cell receptor beta chain. Its cognate antigen is unknown. The sample is drawn from a study of T-cell reconstitution after alpha-beta-depleted transplantation in children. Study results and limitations: T cells produced anew were the main source of T-cell counts and diversity one year after transplant.

Per the germline V gene, CDR1 is MNHNS and CDR2 is SASEGT. This CDR3 has 16 amino acids. V gave up 0 bases and J gave up 3 bases; unmatched junction bases: 5. Construction of the TCRbeta library involved unique molecular identifiers. TCRdb itself ran the PCR reads through MiXCR, one entry per CDR3 protein. Here the sample spans hundreds of thousands of distinct CDR3 sequences, about 25% being singletons. V gene TRBV6-1 combines with J gene TRBJ2-3; 8 bases are a match to TRBD2. The source is a girl aged 2-9 years with Fanconi anemia, due to receive a stem cell transplant. Here the sequenced sample was PBMCs, taken before TCRalphabeta/CD19-depleted stem cell transplant. CDR3: CASSEAWVAGTDTQYF. CDR3 sequence (DNA): TGTGCCAGCAGTGAAGCGTGGGTAGCGGGAACAGATACGCAGTATTTT.